Below, 23 T cell receptor beta chains from the same sample are listed, as sequenced in a study of blood T cell repertoires in COVID-19. The method was immunoSEQ multiplex PCR; TCRdb's version includes in-frame clones alone and lacks a portion of them. Here the sample spans about 120,000 clones, 75% to 90% being singletons. Sequenced sample: peripheral blood. The origin of the receptors is a man aged 35 to 55 with acute or convalescent COVID-19.

The rearrangement uses TRBV4-1 and TRBJ2-2, with a possible D match to TRBD2 (5 bases). Germline values: CDR1 MGHRA, CDR2 YSYEKL. V was clipped by 3 bases and J by 1 base, with 6 bases between them. The CDR3 has 14 amino acids. CDR3 sequence (DNA): TGCGCCAGCAGCCATAGCGAGAACACCGGGGAGCTGTTTTTT. As protein: CASSHSENTGELFF.

The chain carries TRBV5-4 and TRBJ2-5; a possible D gene is TRBD2 (7 bases). The V gene's germline CDR1 is SGHNT and CDR2 YYREEE (reference sequence). The V end was cut by 4 bases, the J end by 4 bases, with 17 bases between. This CDR3 contains 15 residues. The CDR3: CASSPGRRGGETQYF. The CDR3 coding sequence is TGTGCCAGCAGCCCAGGACGGAGGGGGGGAGAGACCCAGTACTTC.

This chain's CDR3 is CASSPVTGVDGNTIYF. The DNA for the CDR3 is TGTGCCAGCTCACCGGTGACAGGTGTGGATGGAAACACCATATATTTT. This chain links TRBV18 with TRBJ1-3, with a weak D call TRBD1 (6 bases). The CDR3 totals 16 residues. Looked up from germline, CDR1 is KGHSH and CDR2 is LQKENI. V was clipped by 3 bases and J by 3 bases, with 15 bases between them.

CDR3 residues: CASSLTQLRYTVDTQYF. CDR3 DNA sequence: TGTGCCAGCAGTCTAACCCAACTACGCTATACCGTAGATACGCAGTATTTT. The chain combines TRBV6-6 with TRBJ2-3; D unclear. Trimming cost V 5 bases and J 5 bases, with 23 bases left between them. Germline CDR1 reads MNHNY; CDR2 reads SVGAGI (reference sequence). This CDR3 is 17 amino acids long.

This clone appeared a few times. This rearrangement joins TRBV5-1 to TRBJ2-7, with a weak D call TRBD1 (5 bases). The V gene's germline CDR1 is SGHRS and CDR2 YFSETQ. CDR3 length: 14 amino acids. V was pared by 0 bases and J by 7 bases, with 14 bases between. The CDR3 sequence is CASSLVGQGGEQYF. In nucleotides, the CDR3 is TGCGCCAGCAGCTTGGTAGGGCAGGGTGGGGAGCAGTACTTC. The entire variable domain, with the rest obtained from reference TRBV5-1 and TRBJ2-7, is as follows: KAGVTQTPRYLIKTRGQQVTLSCSPISGHRSVSWYQQTPGQGLQFLFEYFSETQRNKGNFPGRFSGRQFSNSRSEMNVSTLELGDSALYLCASSLVGQGGEQYFGPGTRLTVT.

J is TRBJ1-6 and V is TRBV18, with D tentatively TRBD1 (5 bases). The germline V gene encodes CDR1 KGHSH and CDR2 LQKENI. Trimming took off 3 bases at V and 8 bases at J, with 11 bases between the two ends. CDR3 length: 14 amino acids. CDR3: CASSPLQGDSPLHF. CDR3 coding DNA: TGTGCCAGCTCACCTTTGCAGGGTGATTCACCCCTCCACTTT.

V gene TRBV30 combines with J gene TRBJ1-1, with unresolved D. Between the trimmed V and J ends, which lost 2 bases and 0 bases, there was a span of 10 bases. CDR1 GTSNPN and CDR2 SVGIG come from the germline V gene (reference sequence). CDR3 length equals 14 residues. The CDR3 coding sequence is TGTGCCTGGAGTTTAGGAGGGCTGAACACTGAAGCTTTCTTT. Translation gives CAWSLGGLNTEAFF.

The gene calls are TRBV7-9 and TRBJ2-7; 8 bases are shared with TRBD1. Germline values: CDR1 SEHNR, CDR2 FQNEAQ (reference sequence). Trimming at V came to 2 bases and at J to 7 bases, leaving 7 bases not matched to a gene. The CDR3 sequence is 14 residues long. CDR3 nucleotides: TGTGCCAGCAGCTTAAGGGACAGGCCCATGGAGCAGTACTTC. As protein: CASSLRDRPMEQYF.

This clone was counted only a few times. This chain links TRBV19 with TRBJ2-1; D is undetermined. Germline V gives CDR1 LNHDA, CDR2 SQIVND (reference sequence). This CDR3 contains 13 residues. The V end lost 1 base, the J end lost 8 bases, and 9 bases lay between the germline ends. CDR3 residues: CASSIGGWDEQFF. Written as DNA, the CDR3 is TGTGCCAGTAGTATAGGAGGATGGGATGAGCAGTTCTTC.

The chain employs TRBV5-1 and TRBJ1-5; D ambiguous. Trimming took 0 bases from V and 0 from J, leaving 10 bases between them. The CDR3 length is 16 residues. From germline, CDR1 is SGHRS and CDR2 YFSETQ. CDR3 coding DNA: TGCGCCAGCAGCTTGGACCGGAGGGATAGCAATCAGCCCCAGCATTTT. As protein: CASSLDRRDSNQPQHF.

This chain uses TRBV5-4 with TRBJ1-2, with 8 bases that match TRBD1. The germline V gene encodes CDR1 SGHNT and CDR2 YYREEE (reference sequence). CDR3 length equals 15 residues. J was trimmed by 1 base and V by 4 bases; bases with no gene match: 6. The CDR3 protein is CASSDRDRNNYGYTF. Here the CDR3 DNA reads TGTGCCAGCAGCGACCGGGACAGGAATAACTATGGCTACACCTTC.

This CDR3 is CAWKLPGQGIDGYTF. The CDR3 DNA sequence: TGTGCCTGGAAGCTACCGGGACAGGGGATCGACGGCTACACCTTC. The chain links TRBV30 to TRBJ1-2; 10 bases are shared with TRBD1. Trimming at V came to 4 bases and at J to 8 bases, leaving 13 bases not matched to a gene. Germline V gives CDR1 GTSNPN, CDR2 SVGIG (reference sequence). CDR3 length: 15 residues.

This chain joins TRBV11-3 and TRBJ2-3; D call uncertain. This CDR3 contains 13 residues. CDR1 SGHNT and CDR2 YENEEA come from the germline V gene. Deletions cut 2 bases from V and 1 base from J, with 4 bases between. The CDR3 sequence is CASSLQGTDTQYF. DNA for the CDR3: TGTGCCAGCAGCTTACAGGGCACAGATACGCAGTATTTT.

This clone was counted only a few times. The V call is TRBV30, the J call TRBJ1-1, with 7 positions matching TRBD1. This CDR3 region has 18 residues. Trimming cost V 1 base and J 4 bases; bases outside gene matches: 18. CDR1 is GTSNPN and CDR2 is SVGIG in the germline V gene (reference sequence). CDR3 protein: CAWSGGSGAGGRGTEAFF. The CDR3 DNA sequence: TGTGCCTGGAGTGGGGGCTCCGGGGCAGGGGGTAGAGGCACTGAAGCTTTCTTT.

The genes are TRBV5-1 and TRBJ1-1; the D is unclear. Deletions cut 4 bases from V and 3 bases from J, with 16 bases between. This CDR3 region has 15 residues. Germline lookup yields CDR1 SGHRS and CDR2 YFSETQ. CDR3: CASSSAWVEDTEAFF. The CDR3 nucleotides read TGCGCCAGCAGCAGCGCGTGGGTGGAGGACACTGAAGCTTTCTTT.

This chain uses TRBV7-9 with TRBJ2-3; 7 nucleotides line up with TRBD2. CDR1 and CDR2 from the germline V gene are SEHNR and FQNEAQ (reference sequence). Unmatched junction bases numbered 7, after V lost 1 base and J lost 3 bases. The CDR3 consists of 16 residues. In DNA form, the CDR3 reads TGTGCCAGCAGCTTAGGGGCGGGAGTTCGGACAGATACGCAGTATTTT. Its translation is CASSLGAGVRTDTQYF.

The rearrangement uses TRBV5-8 and TRBJ2-5; 10 nucleotides align to TRBD1. Germline V gene data show CDR1 as SGHTS and CDR2 as YDEGEE. The ends lost 0 bases at V and 3 bases at J; junction bases unmatched: 5. This CDR3 is 16 amino acids long. The CDR3 sequence: CASSLGRQGAEETQYF. The CDR3 DNA is TGTGCCAGCAGCTTGGGGAGACAGGGGGCAGAAGAGACCCAGTACTTC.

This chain joins TRBV5-4 and TRBJ1-4; 8 bases match TRBD1. Germline values: CDR1 SGHNT, CDR2 YYREEE (reference sequence). V lost 2 bases to trimming and J lost 10 bases; unmatched junction nucleotides: 16. This CDR3 is built from 17 residues. Here the CDR3 DNA reads TGTGCCAGCAGCTTACAAGCCCGAGCAGGGGGCGAAGGAAAACTGTTTTTT. Encoded protein: CASSLQARAGGEGKLFF. The variable domain in full, with the rest retrieved from reference TRBV5-4 and TRBJ1-4, is ETGVTQSPTHLIKTRGQQVTLRCSSQSGHNTVSWYQQALGQGPQFIFQYYREEENGRGNFPPRFSGLQFPNYSSELNVNALELDDSALYLCASSLQARAGGEGKLFFGSGTQLSVL.

The rearrangement joins TRBV12-3 or TRBV12-4 to TRBJ1-2; TRBD1 might be the D (5 bases). Trimming stripped 5 bases from V and 2 bases from J, with 9 bases between. The CDR3 runs 13 residues. CDR3 in DNA: TGTGCCAGCAGTATAAGACAGAACTATGGCTACACCTTC. It specifies CASSIRQNYGYTF.

As to this clone: The identical CDR3 is also encoded by other nucleotide sequences in the sample. V gene TRBV19 combines with J gene TRBJ1-1; 8 bases fit TRBD1. The J segment lost 5 bases and the V segment lost 3 bases, leaving 2 bases of the junction unmatched. The CDR3 totals 13 residues. The germline gives CDR1 LNHDA, CDR2 SQIVND (reference sequence). This CDR3 is CASSITGGTEAFF. DNA for the CDR3: TGTGCCAGTAGTATTACAGGGGGGACTGAAGCTTTCTTT.

This clone was recorded a few times. CDR3 sequence: CASSLTTGTDTQYF. CDR3 sequence (DNA): TGTGCCAGCAGCTTAACGACGGGGACAGATACGCAGTATTTT. The chain joins TRBV7-3 to TRBJ2-3; a possible D gene is TRBD2 (5 bases). The CDR3 sequence is 14 residues long. The ends were cut back, 0 bases at V and 3 bases at J, with 7 bases in the middle. From germline, CDR1 is SGHTA and CDR2 FQGTGA. Complete variable domain (other parts from reference TRBV7-3 and TRBJ2-3): GAGVSQTPSNKVTEKGKYVELRCDPISGHTALYWYRQSLGQGPEFLIYFQGTGAADDSGLPNDRFFAVRPEGSVSTLKIQRTERGDSAVYLCASSLTTGTDTQYFGPGTRLTVL.

The chain recombines TRBV3-1 (or the pseudogene TRBV3-2) with TRBJ2-3; weak D call: TRBD2 (6 bases). CDR3 length: 17 amino acids. Trimming shortened V by 0 bases and J by 1 base, and 14 bases separated the two germline ends. Germline loops: CDR1 LGHDT, CDR2 YNNKEL (reference sequence). The CDR3 coding sequence is TGTGCCAGCAGCCAAGAGGTCGGGACTCCCCGCACAGATACGCAGTATTTT. Its translation is CASSQEVGTPRTDTQYF.

The chain joins TRBV27 to TRBJ1-1; D not certain. This CDR3 comprises 17 residues. Germline V gene data show CDR1 as MNHEY and CDR2 as SMNVEV (reference sequence). Trimming took 2 bases from V and 4 from J, leaving 20 bases between them. CDR3 nucleotide sequence: TGTGCCAGCAGTTTAGAGGGCAAGACGGCCTTTCGCACTGAAGCTTTCTTT. Protein sequence: CASSLEGKTAFRTEAFF.